These 10 T cell receptor beta chains originate from one sample sequenced in a study of CD8 T cells in ankylosing spondylitis. TCRdb processed the 5' RACE reads anew with MiXCR; each CDR3 protein has one entry. The sample yields roughly 40,000 distinct CDR3 sequences, just under 4% seen once. Sequencing input: blood, either unsorted or a sorted T cell fraction (not recorded which). The origin of the receptors is a female donor with ankylosing spondylitis or in good health (not recorded which).

This clonotype was seen at least ten times. This chain joins TRBV9 and TRBJ2-2, with D tentatively TRBD2 (6 bases). This CDR3 is built from 18 residues. Trimming took off 0 bases at V and 3 bases at J, with 18 bases between the two ends. CDR1 and CDR2 from the germline V gene are SGDLS and YYNGEE. The CDR3 sequence: CASSVGRGRATDTGELFF. For the CDR3, the DNA is TGTGCCAGCAGCGTAGGGAGGGGCAGGGCGACGGACACCGGGGAGCTGTTTTTT.

This clonotype was recorded many times. CDR3 sequence reads: CASSSSRGQHTDTQYF. The DNA of the CDR3 is TGTGCCAGCAGCTCCTCCCGGGGACAGCACACAGATACGCAGTATTTT. This sequence joins TRBV9 and TRBJ2-3, with 7 bases aligning to TRBD1. Per the germline V gene, CDR1 is SGDLS and CDR2 is YYNGEE. The V gene end was trimmed by 4 bases and the J gene end by 2 bases; junction bases not matched to a gene: 10. The CDR3 totals 16 residues.

This clonotype was counted many times. The chain links TRBV9 to TRBJ2-3; D gene unclear. This CDR3 comprises 12 residues. Trimming took 2 bases from V and 5 from J, leaving 6 bases between them. Germline-derived CDR1 and CDR2 are SGDLS and YYNGEE. The CDR3 here is CASSVMGDTQYF. The CDR3, as DNA: TGTGCCAGCAGCGTTATGGGAGATACGCAGTATTTT.

This clonotype was seen at least ten times. The CDR3 nucleotides read TGTGCCAGCAGCGTAGGTAAGGGGGCCGTTGAGCAGTTCTTC. This encodes CASSVGKGAVEQFF. The J gene is TRBJ2-1, the V gene TRBV9; the match to TRBD1 covers 7 bases. The CDR3 extends over 14 amino acids. Germline V lookup: CDR1 SGDLS, CDR2 YYNGEE. V was pared by 0 bases and J by 9 bases, with 6 bases of the junction left unmatched.

This clonotype has ten or more counts. V gene TRBV9 combines with J gene TRBJ1-4; the D is unclear. Trimming removed 0 bases at V and 6 bases at J, with 12 bases between. The germline gives CDR1 SGDLS, CDR2 YYNGEE. The CDR3 sequence is 15 residues long. The CDR3 is CASSVEAAFHEKLFF. Here the CDR3 DNA reads TGTGCCAGCAGCGTAGAGGCAGCATTTCATGAAAAACTGTTTTTT.

This clonotype occurred many times. J is TRBJ1-4 and V is TRBV9; 7 positions match TRBD1. Per the germline V gene, CDR1 is SGDLS and CDR2 is YYNGEE. V was pared by 4 bases and J by 8 bases, with 11 bases of the junction left unmatched. This CDR3 has 15 residues. The CDR3 DNA follows: TGTGCCAGCAGCCCTCAGACAGGGAAAGGGGAAAAACTGTTTTTT. Amino acids: CASSPQTGKGEKLFF.

Regarding this clonotype: This clone may be a read error of a much larger clone one base away. V gene TRBV9 combines with J gene TRBJ2-2, with D hard to call. Trimming cost V 0 bases and J 1 base, with 10 bases left between them. Germline V gene lookup returns CDR1 SGDLS and CDR2 YYNGEE. This CDR3 region has 16 residues. In DNA, the CDR3 is TGTGCCAGCAGCGTAGGACTGAGAGAGAACACCGGGGAGCTGTTTTTT. Protein: CASSVGLRENTGELFF.

This clonotype was observed at least ten times. The chain has TRBV9 and TRBJ2-3; 9 bases line up with TRBD2. The J segment lost 3 bases and the V segment lost 0 bases, leaving 2 bases of the junction unmatched. Germline lookup yields CDR1 SGDLS and CDR2 YYNGEE. This CDR3 is built from 15 residues. This CDR3 reads CASSVAAGGTDTQYF. Written as DNA, the CDR3 is TGTGCCAGCAGCGTAGCGGCGGGGGGGACAGATACGCAGTATTTT.

This clonotype was counted many times. The rearrangement uses TRBV9 and TRBJ2-7; D is undetermined. V lost 0 bases and J lost 5, with 3 bases in between. This CDR3 is built from 11 residues. Germline V gene data show CDR1 as SGDLS and CDR2 as YYNGEE. The CDR3 DNA sequence: TGTGCCAGCAGCGTAGACCACGAGCAGTACTTC. This codes for CASSVDHEQYF.

This clonotype was counted at least ten times. The chain uses TRBV9 and TRBJ2-7; TRBD2 matches at 11 bases. Germline trimming cut 4 bases from V and 1 base from J; bases unmatched to any gene: 7. This CDR3 is built from 16 residues. The V gene's germline CDR1 is SGDLS and CDR2 YYNGEE. DNA for the CDR3: TGTGCCAGCAGCCCTCGGACTAGCGGGTTGTCCTACGAGCAGTACTTC. It translates to CASSPRTSGLSYEQYF.